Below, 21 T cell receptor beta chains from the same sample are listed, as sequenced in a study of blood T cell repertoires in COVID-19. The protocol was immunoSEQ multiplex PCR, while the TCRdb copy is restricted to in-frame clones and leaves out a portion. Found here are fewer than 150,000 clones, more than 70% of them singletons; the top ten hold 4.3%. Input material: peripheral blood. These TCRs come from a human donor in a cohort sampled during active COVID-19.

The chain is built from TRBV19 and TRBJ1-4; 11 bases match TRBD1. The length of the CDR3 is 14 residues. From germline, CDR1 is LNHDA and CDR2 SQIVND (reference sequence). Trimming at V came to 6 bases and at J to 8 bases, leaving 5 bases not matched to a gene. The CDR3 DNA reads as TGTGCCAGTAGCCGGGACAGGGGGTGGGAAAAACTGTTTTTT. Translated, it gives CASSRDRGWEKLFF. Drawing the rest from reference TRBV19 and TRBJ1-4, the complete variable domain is DGGITQSPKYLFRKEGQNVTLSCEQNLNHDAMYWYRQDPGQGLRLIYYSQIVNDFQKGDIAEGYSVSREKKESFPLTVTSAQKNPTAFYLCASSRDRGWEKLFFGSGTQLSVL.

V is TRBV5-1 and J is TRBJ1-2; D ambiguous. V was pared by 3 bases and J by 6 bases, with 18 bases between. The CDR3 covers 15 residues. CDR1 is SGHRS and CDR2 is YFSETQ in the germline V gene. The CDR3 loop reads CASSSMDPPGNGYTF. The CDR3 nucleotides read TGCGCCAGCAGCTCCATGGACCCTCCGGGGAATGGCTACACCTTC.

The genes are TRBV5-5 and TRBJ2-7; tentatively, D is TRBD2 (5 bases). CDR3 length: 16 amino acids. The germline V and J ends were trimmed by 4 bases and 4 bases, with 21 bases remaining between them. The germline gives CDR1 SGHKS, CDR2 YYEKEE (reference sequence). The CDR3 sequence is CASSLSGAAIPYEQYV. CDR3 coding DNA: TGTGCCAGCAGCCTTTCAGGAGCGGCCATTCCTTACGAGCAGTACGTC.

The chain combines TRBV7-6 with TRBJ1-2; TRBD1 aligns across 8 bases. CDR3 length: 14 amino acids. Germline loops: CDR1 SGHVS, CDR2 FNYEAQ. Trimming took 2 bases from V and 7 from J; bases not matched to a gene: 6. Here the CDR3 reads CASSLQGASGGYTF. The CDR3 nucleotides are TGTGCCAGCAGCTTACAGGGGGCATCAGGTGGCTACACCTTC. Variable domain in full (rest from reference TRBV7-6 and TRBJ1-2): GAGVSQSPRYKVTKRGQDVALRCDPISGHVSLYWYRQALGQGPEFLTYFNYEAQQDKSGLPNDRFSAERPEGSISTLTIQRTEQRDSAMYRCASSLQGASGGYTFGSGTRLTVV.

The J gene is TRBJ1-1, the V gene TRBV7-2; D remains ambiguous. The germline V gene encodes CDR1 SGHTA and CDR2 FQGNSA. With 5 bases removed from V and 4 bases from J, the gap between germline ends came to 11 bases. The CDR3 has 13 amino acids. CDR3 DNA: TGTGCCAGCAGCCTCTCCGCGGGCACTGAAGCTTTCTTT. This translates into CASSLSAGTEAFF.

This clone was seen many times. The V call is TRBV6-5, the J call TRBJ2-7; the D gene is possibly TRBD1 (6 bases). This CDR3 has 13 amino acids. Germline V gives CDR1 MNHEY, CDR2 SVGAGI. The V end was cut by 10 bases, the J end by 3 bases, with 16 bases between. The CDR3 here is CATAERGNYEQYV. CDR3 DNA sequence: TGTGCCACCGCGGAAAGGGGGAACTACGAGCAGTACGTC.

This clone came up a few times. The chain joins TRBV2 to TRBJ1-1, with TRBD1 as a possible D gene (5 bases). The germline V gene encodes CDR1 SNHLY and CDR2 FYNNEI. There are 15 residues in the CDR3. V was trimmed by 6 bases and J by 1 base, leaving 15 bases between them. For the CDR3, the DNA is TGTGCCAGCAGACCAAAGACAGAGTCGAACACTGAAGCTTTCTTT. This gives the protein CASRPKTESNTEAFF.

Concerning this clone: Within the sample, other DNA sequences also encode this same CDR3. This CDR3 reads CASSRDRNTGELFF. The CDR3 nucleotides are TGTGCCAGTAGTAGGGACAGGAACACCGGGGAGCTGTTTTTT. This chain links TRBV19 with TRBJ2-2, with 7 bases that match TRBD1. After removal of 4 bases from V and 1 base from J, the junction contained 0 bases not matched to a gene. The CDR3 consists of 14 residues. The V gene's germline CDR1 is LNHDA and CDR2 SQIVND (reference sequence).

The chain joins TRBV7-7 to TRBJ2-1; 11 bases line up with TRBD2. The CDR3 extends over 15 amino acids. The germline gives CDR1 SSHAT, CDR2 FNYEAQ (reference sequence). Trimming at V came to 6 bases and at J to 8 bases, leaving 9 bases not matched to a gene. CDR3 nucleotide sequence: TGTGCCAGCAGTTCCATAGCGGGAGGGCCGTATGAGCAGTTCTTC. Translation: CASSSIAGGPYEQFF. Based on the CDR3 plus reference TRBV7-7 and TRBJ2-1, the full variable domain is GAGVSQSPRYKVTKRGQDVTLRCDPISSHATLYWYQQALGQGPEFLTYFNYEAQPDKSGLPSDRFSAERPEGSISTLTIQRTEQRDSAMYRCASSSIAGGPYEQFFGPGTRLTVL.

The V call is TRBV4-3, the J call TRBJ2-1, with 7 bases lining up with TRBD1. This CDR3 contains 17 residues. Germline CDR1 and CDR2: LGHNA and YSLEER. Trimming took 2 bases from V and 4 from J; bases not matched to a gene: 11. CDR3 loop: CASSQLLGTENYNEQFF. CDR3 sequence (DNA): TGCGCCAGCAGCCAACTCCTCGGGACAGAAAATTACAATGAGCAGTTCTTC.

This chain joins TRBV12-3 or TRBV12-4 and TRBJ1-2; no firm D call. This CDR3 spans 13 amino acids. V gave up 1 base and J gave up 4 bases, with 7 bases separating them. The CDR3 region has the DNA TGTGCCAGCAGTTTAGACAGATCCTATGGCTACACCTTC. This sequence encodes CASSLDRSYGYTF.

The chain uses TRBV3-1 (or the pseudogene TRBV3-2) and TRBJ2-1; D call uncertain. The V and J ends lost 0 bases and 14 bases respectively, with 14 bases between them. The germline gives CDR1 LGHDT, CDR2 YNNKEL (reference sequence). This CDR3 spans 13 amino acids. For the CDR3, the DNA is TGTGCCAGCAGCCAAGATTCGATACTAAAAAAGTTCTTC. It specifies CASSQDSILKKFF.

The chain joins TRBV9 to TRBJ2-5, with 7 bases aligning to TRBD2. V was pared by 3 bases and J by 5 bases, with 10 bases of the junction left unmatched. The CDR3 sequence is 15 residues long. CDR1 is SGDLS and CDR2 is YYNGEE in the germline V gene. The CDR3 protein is CASSATTSGVETQYF. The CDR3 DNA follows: TGTGCCAGCAGCGCCACGACCAGCGGGGTTGAGACCCAGTACTTC.

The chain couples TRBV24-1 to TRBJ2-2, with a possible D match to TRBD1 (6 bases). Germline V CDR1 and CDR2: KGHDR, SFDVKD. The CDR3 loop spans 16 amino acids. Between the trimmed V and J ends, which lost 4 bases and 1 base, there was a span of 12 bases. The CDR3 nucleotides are TGTGCCACCAGTGACACCGTACAGGGGAACACCGGGGAGCTGTTTTTT. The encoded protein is CATSDTVQGNTGELFF.

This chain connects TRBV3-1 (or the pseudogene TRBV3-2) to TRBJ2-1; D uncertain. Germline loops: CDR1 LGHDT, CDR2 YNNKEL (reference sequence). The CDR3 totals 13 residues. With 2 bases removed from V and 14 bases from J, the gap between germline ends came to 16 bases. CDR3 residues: CASSQTNVAPEFF. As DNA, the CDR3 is TGTGCCAGCAGCCAAACAAACGTGGCCCCCGAGTTCTTC.

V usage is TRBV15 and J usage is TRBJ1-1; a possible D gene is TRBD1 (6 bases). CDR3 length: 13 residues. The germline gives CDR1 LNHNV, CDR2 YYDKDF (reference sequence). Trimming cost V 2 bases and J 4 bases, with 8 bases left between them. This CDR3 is CATSRQGRTEAFF. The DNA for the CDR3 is TGTGCCACCAGCAGACAGGGGCGCACTGAAGCTTTCTTT.

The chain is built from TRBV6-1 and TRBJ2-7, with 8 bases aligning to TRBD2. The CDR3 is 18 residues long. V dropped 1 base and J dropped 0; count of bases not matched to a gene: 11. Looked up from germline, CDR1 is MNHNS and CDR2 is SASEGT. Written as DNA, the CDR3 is TGTGCCAGCAGTGAAGGGTCGCTAGCGGGCGAGAGCTCCTACGAGCAGTACGTC. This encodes CASSEGSLAGESSYEQYV.

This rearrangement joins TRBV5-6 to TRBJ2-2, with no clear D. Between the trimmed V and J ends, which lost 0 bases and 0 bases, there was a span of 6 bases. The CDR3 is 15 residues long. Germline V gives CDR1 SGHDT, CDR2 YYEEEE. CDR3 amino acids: CASSLVTANTGELFF. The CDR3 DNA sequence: TGTGCCAGCAGCTTGGTTACGGCGAACACCGGGGAGCTGTTTTTT.

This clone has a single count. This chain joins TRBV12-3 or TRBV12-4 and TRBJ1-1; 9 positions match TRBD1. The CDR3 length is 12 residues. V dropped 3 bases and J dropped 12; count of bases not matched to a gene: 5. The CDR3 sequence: CASSLDRGKSFF. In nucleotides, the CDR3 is TGTGCCAGCAGTTTGGACAGGGGTAAATCTTTCTTT.

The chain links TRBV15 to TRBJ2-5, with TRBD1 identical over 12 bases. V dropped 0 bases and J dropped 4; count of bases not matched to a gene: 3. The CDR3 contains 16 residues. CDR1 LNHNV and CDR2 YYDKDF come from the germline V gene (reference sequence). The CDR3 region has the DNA TGTGCCACCAGCAGAGACGGGACAGGGGGCTCAGAGACCCAGTACTTC. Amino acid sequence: CATSRDGTGGSETQYF.

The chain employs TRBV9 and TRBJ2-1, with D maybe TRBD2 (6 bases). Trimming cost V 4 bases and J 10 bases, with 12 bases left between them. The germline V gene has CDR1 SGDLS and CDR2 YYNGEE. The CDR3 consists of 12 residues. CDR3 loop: CASSQAGREQFF. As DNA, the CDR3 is TGTGCCAGCAGCCAAGCGGGTAGGGAGCAGTTCTTC.